This T cell receptor beta chain was profiled in a study of PD-1 blockade in classical Hodgkin lymphoma. V lost 5 bases to trimming and J lost 0 bases, with 7 bases between them. Germline V gene lookup returns CDR1 SGHAT and CDR2 FQNNGV. The CDR3 covers 14 residues. Only in-frame clones appear in the TCRdb table, and some are missing; sequencing was by immunoSEQ multiplex PCR. The table has about 85,000 clones, about nine tenths seen once. Only one count was recorded for this clone. As for time point: cycle 4 day 1 (C4D1), after 5 to 7 weeks of nivolumab. Every patient was affected by relapse after autologous stem cell transplantation, while exposure to brentuximab vedotin was not uniform.

The chain links TRBV11-2 to TRBJ1-4; D gene unclear. Material: peripheral blood mononuclear cells (PBMCs), obtained before the fourth cycle of nivolumab. The origin of this receptor is a human donor with classical Hodgkin lymphoma. CDR3 region: CASSLGPTNEKLFF. In DNA, the CDR3 is TGTGCCAGCAGCCTAGGTCCAACTAATGAAAAACTGTTTTTT.